The sequence of this T cell receptor (beta chain) was determined in a study of blood T cells in healthy people across ages. Study-wide results and limits: Among long-lived donors, naive CD4+ cells were more numerous and diversity higher than in aged donors.

A second PCR, run for roughly 6 to 11 cycles, used a sample-barcoded 5' primer plus a J-beta primer mix. TCRdb re-derived calls from the 5' RACE reads in MiXCR, one entry per CDR3 protein. In the table there are over 1,200,000 distinct CDR3 sequences, approximately 63% of which are singletons. Remarks on this clonotype: Its antigen is still unknown.

There were healthy Caucasian individuals from Russia, aged roughly 6 to 90, serving as donors. The clonotype was recovered from a man aged 18 to 30 in good health. The source material was blood.

The CDR3 region has the DNA TGCAGCGTTGAACTCCAGCCTTCAGGGGATGAGCAGTACTTC. Translating gives CSVELQPSGDEQYF. This chain connects TRBV29-1 to TRBJ2-4; possible D gene TRBD1, 6 bases. With 2 bases removed from V and 13 bases from J, the gap between germline ends came to 21 bases. Germline V gene lookup returns CDR1 SQVTM and CDR2 ANQGSEA. CDR3 length: 14 amino acids.